The next 5 T cell receptor beta chains were all read from a single sample in a study of blood T cell repertoires in COVID-19. Sequenced by immunoSEQ multiplex PCR; TCRdb stores in-frame clones only, minus some. Here the sample spans about 260,000 clones, roughly 88% being singletons. The sample consisted of peripheral blood. The receptors shown here come from a woman aged 65 to 85 with COVID-19, enrolled during active disease.

This chain connects TRBV24-1 to TRBJ1-5, with a tentative D call TRBD1 (6 bases). The length of the CDR3 is 13 residues. Germline assignment: CDR1 KGHDR and CDR2 SFDVKD. The ends were cut back, 9 bases at V and 2 bases at J, with 10 bases in the middle. The CDR3 DNA sequence: TGTGCCACCGGGGGGGCAGGCAATCAGCCCCAGCATTTT. Its protein is CATGGAGNQPQHF.

This clone was seen only a few times. The rearrangement uses TRBV4-2 and TRBJ1-1; TRBD1 is a possible D gene (6 bases). The V gene's germline CDR1 is LGHNA and CDR2 YNFKEQ. The CDR3 has 15 residues. V lost 0 bases and J 5 bases, leaving 13 bases between the germline ends. The CDR3 reads CASSQDARGATEAFF. CDR3 nucleotide sequence: TGTGCCAGCAGCCAAGATGCCAGGGGCGCGACTGAAGCTTTCTTT.

This rearrangement joins TRBV30 to TRBJ1-5, with 7 bases identical to TRBD1. Germline assignment: CDR1 GTSNPN and CDR2 SVGIG (reference sequence). The CDR3 length is 13 residues. V shed 2 bases and J 5 bases; nucleotides not matched to a gene: 3. The CDR3 region has the DNA TGTGCCTGGAGTTATGACAGGGATCAGCCCCAGCATTTT. This translates into CAWSYDRDQPQHF.

This clone was counted a single time. The V gene is TRBV13, the J gene TRBJ2-2; D possibly corresponds to TRBD1 (8 bases). Germline-derived CDR1 and CDR2 are PRHDT and FYEKMQ (reference sequence). The CDR3 sequence is 16 residues long. Trimming shortened V by 3 bases and J by 4 bases, and 15 bases separated the two germline ends. The chain's CDR3 is CASSFGQGGGTGELFF. The CDR3 nucleotides read TGTGCCAGCAGCTTCGGACAGGGCGGGGGCACCGGGGAGCTGTTTTTT.

This rearrangement joins TRBV5-6 to TRBJ1-2; possibly TRBD1 for D (5 bases). V was shortened by 5 bases and J by 3 bases, with 8 bases between the two germline ends. Germline assignment: CDR1 SGHDT and CDR2 YYEEEE. This CDR3 is built from 12 residues. The CDR3 region is CASSDSYYGYTF. In DNA, the CDR3 is TGTGCCAGCAGTGACAGTTACTATGGCTACACCTTC.